This entry features one T cell receptor (beta chain) sequence. What it recognizes is unknown. The data stem from a study of beta chain features in type 1 diabetes. General study results and limits: Insertions at VDJ junctions were less frequent in type 1 diabetes patients. These patients also deleted more nucleotides at the same junctions. PCR, the amplification step, might favor shorter templates, equally in patients and controls. TCRB repertoires of naive, central memory and Treg cells appeared more similar among patients than among healthy donors.

The entirety of the isolated RNA underwent reverse transcription, so expressed TCRB transcripts were sequenced. Several million reads was the average for naive, central memory and regulatory T cell samples. Using immunoSEQ multiplex PCR, the repertoire was profiled, and TCRdb retains in-frame clones only, with some absent. In the table there are more than 150,000 clones, around 13% of which are singletons. The CDR3 covers 16 residues. V lost 11 bases, J lost 3 bases, and 11 bases stayed unmatched. Per germline, CDR1 ENHRY and CDR2 SYGVKD. The chain uses TRBV10-3 and TRBJ2-3, with 13 positions matching TRBD2. The sample taken for sequencing was central memory CD4+ T cells from blood. The receptor was isolated from a woman under 30 in good health. DNA of the CDR3: TGTGCCTTCTCGGGACTAGCGGGGAAAAGTACAGATACGCAGTATTTT. Encoded protein: CAFSGLAGKSTDTQYF.